A single sample gave rise to the 13 T cell receptor beta chains below, sequenced in a study of blood T cell dynamics during melanoma immunotherapy. TCRdb's table, derived via immunoSEQ multiplex PCR, lists solely in-frame clones and lacks some. The table has roughly 6,700 clones, 85% seen once; the top ten hold around a third. Sample time point: week 3, after first cycle of checkpoint inhibitor. This specimen consisted of blood, obtained from a patient treated with checkpoint blockade. These receptors all come from a human donor with melanoma. Some clones in this sample may be carry-over from other donors' samples.

The chain carries TRBV6-5 and TRBJ2-5, with a tentative D call TRBD2 (5 bases). The CDR3 runs 13 residues. The ends were cut back, 2 bases at V and 4 bases at J, with 8 bases in the middle. Germline V gives CDR1 MNHEY, CDR2 SVGAGI. The CDR3 region is CASSYPGSETQYF. The CDR3 region has the DNA TGTGCCAGCAGTTACCCGGGGTCAGAGACCCAGTACTTC.

V gene TRBV4-1 combines with J gene TRBJ1-5, with D uncertain. This CDR3 is 14 amino acids long. V lost 3 bases to trimming and J lost 5 bases, with 11 bases between them. The germline CDR1 and CDR2 sequences are MGHRA and YSYEKL. CDR3 in DNA: TGCGCCAGCAGCCACTCCCACAGCGATCAGCCCCAGCATTTT. It is translated as CASSHSHSDQPQHF.

This chain connects TRBV27 to TRBJ2-1; 8 positions match TRBD1. Trimming cost V 4 bases and J 9 bases; bases outside gene matches: 5. CDR1 MNHEY and CDR2 SMNVEV come from the germline V gene (reference sequence). The CDR3 covers 13 residues. The CDR3 region has the DNA TGTGCCAGCAGTTCGACAGGGGTGGGTGAGCAGTTCTTC. This encodes CASSSTGVGEQFF.

The chain has TRBV5-1 and TRBJ2-3; TRBD2 agrees at 8 bases. Losses at the gene ends were 4 bases for V and 2 bases for J; bases not matched to a gene: 6. Germline lookup yields CDR1 SGHRS and CDR2 YFSETQ. This CDR3 is 15 amino acids long. Written as DNA, the CDR3 is TGCGCCAGCAGCCCAGGTAGCGGGAACACAGATACGCAGTATTTT. Translated: CASSPGSGNTDTQYF. Full variable domain (missing parts from reference TRBV5-1 and TRBJ2-3): KAGVTQTPRYLIKTRGQQVTLSCSPISGHRSVSWYQQTPGQGLQFLFEYFSETQRNKGNFPGRFSGRQFSNSRSEMNVSTLELGDSALYLCASSPGSGNTDTQYFGPGTRLTVL.

V is TRBV2 and J is TRBJ2-7, with D possibly called TRBD1 or TRBD2 (5 bases each). The CDR3 sequence is 13 residues long. V shed 8 bases and J shed 4 bases, with 15 bases lying between them. Germline CDR1 and CDR2: SNHLY and FYNNEI. The CDR3 here is CASEGFEQYEQYF. Here the CDR3 DNA reads TGTGCCAGCGAGGGGTTCGAACAATACGAGCAGTACTTC.

This chain joins TRBV19 and TRBJ1-5; tentatively, D is TRBD1 (5 bases). Germline-derived CDR1 and CDR2 are LNHDA and SQIVND (reference sequence). This CDR3 is 15 amino acids long. Trimming left V 7 bases short and J 4 bases short, with 17 bases between. The CDR3 coding sequence is TGTGCCAGTATCGGGGGTCAGCTAAGAAATCAGCCCCAGCATTTT. Its translation: CASIGGQLRNQPQHF.

This chain joins TRBV28 and TRBJ1-4; D is possibly TRBD1 (6 bases). The ends were cut back, 3 bases at V and 10 bases at J, with 15 bases in the middle. Germline CDR1 and CDR2: MDHEN and SYDVKM. The CDR3 sequence is 14 residues long. CDR3 nucleotides: TGTGCCAGCAGTTTCTTTGACAGGCGGGGAAAACTGTTTTTT. Translated: CASSFFDRRGKLFF.

The chain is built from TRBV7-6 and TRBJ2-7; 7 nucleotides line up with TRBD2. The germline CDR1 and CDR2 sequences are SGHVS and FNYEAQ. The CDR3 length is 12 residues. With 6 bases clipped from V and 5 bases from J, the junction kept 4 bases outside the gene matches. The CDR3 DNA sequence: TGTGCCAGCAGTAAGGGAGGGAACGAGCAGTACTTC. Translation: CASSKGGNEQYF.

This clone was recorded once. The junction departs from the called germline gene at one end, perhaps through a read error. This chain links TRBV7-7 with TRBJ2-5; TRBD2 is a possible D gene (6 bases). The germline CDR1 and CDR2 sequences are SSHAT and FNYEAQ (reference sequence). The CDR3 totals 14 residues. The CDR3 sequence is CASSLAWGVETQYF. The CDR3 DNA follows: TGTGCTAGCAGCTTAGCCTGGGGGGTCGAGACCCAGTACTTC. The whole variable domain, remainder taken from reference TRBV7-7 and TRBJ2-5, is GAGVSQSPRYKVTKRGQDVTLRCDPISSHATLYWYQQALGQGPEFLTYFNYEAQPDKSGLPSDRFSAERPEGSISTLTIQRTEQRDSAMYRCASSLAWGVETQYFGPGTRLLVL.

This clone appeared a single time. V and J are TRBV14 and TRBJ2-1; D is perhaps TRBD2 (5 bases). Trimming left V 3 bases short and J 0 bases short, with 15 bases between. Per the germline V gene, CDR1 is SGHDN and CDR2 is FVKESK. The CDR3 consists of 17 residues. The CDR3 sequence is CASSQMFGKSSYNEQFF. In DNA, the CDR3 is TGTGCCAGCAGCCAGATGTTCGGGAAGAGCTCCTACAATGAGCAGTTCTTC.

This clone was seen more than once but under ten times. V is TRBV18 and J is TRBJ1-5; D is possibly TRBD1 (5 bases). The CDR3 totals 13 residues. V lost 4 bases, J lost 4 bases, and 8 bases lay in between. Looked up from germline, CDR1 is KGHSH and CDR2 is LQKENI. The DNA of the CDR3 is TGTGCCAGCTCACGGGGCGAAAATCAGCCCCAGCATTTT. Protein product: CASSRGENQPQHF.

J is TRBJ2-2 and V is TRBV4-2, with 10 nucleotides matching TRBD2. V shed 4 bases, J shed 4 bases, and the junction held 6 bases outside the gene matches. CDR1 and CDR2 from the germline V gene are LGHNA and YNFKEQ. This CDR3 comprises 16 residues. The CDR3 is CASSPAGGPGTGELFF. CDR3 coding DNA: TGTGCCAGCAGCCCAGCGGGGGGGCCTGGCACCGGGGAGCTGTTTTTT.

The chain combines TRBV5-6 with TRBJ2-3; possibly TRBD2 for D (5 bases). V gave up 3 bases and J gave up 3 bases, with 5 bases separating them. Germline loops: CDR1 SGHDT, CDR2 YYEEEE. CDR3 length: 12 residues. The CDR3 sequence: CASSSGTDTQYF. The CDR3 bases are TGTGCCAGCAGCTCGGGGACAGATACGCAGTATTTT.